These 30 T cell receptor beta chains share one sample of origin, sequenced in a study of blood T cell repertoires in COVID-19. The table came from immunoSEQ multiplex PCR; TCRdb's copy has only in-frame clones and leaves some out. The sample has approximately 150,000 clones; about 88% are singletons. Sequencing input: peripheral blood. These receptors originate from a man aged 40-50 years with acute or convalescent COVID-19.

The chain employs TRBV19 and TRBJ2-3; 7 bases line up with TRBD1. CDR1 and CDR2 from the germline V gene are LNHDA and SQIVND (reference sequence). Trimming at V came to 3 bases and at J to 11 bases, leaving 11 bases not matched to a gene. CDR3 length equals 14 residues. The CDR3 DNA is TGTGCCAGTAGTATTACGACAGGGCAGTTTGAGCAGTATTTT. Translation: CASSITTGQFEQYF.

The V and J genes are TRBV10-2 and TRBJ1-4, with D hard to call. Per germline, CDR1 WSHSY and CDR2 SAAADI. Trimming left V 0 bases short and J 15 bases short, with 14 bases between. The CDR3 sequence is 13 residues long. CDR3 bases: TGCGCCAGCAGTGAGTCGAGAAGGGAGGGAGTGTTTTTT. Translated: CASSESRREGVFF.

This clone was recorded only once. The CDR3 bases are TGTGCCAGCAGCTCGTCCCAACTAGCGGGGGGCGACTACGAGCAGTACTTC. Amino acid sequence: CASSSSQLAGGDYEQYF. This sequence joins TRBV7-8 and TRBJ2-7, with 12 bases identical to TRBD2. CDR1 SGHVS and CDR2 FQNEAQ come from the germline V gene. CDR3 length: 17 amino acids. V was clipped by 4 bases and J by 3 bases; unmatched bases: 10.

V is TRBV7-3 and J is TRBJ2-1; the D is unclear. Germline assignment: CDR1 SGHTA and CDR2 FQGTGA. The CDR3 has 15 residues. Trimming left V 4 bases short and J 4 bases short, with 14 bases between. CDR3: CASSSQLAEYNEQFF. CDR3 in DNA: TGTGCCAGCAGCTCCCAATTGGCGGAATACAATGAGCAGTTCTTC.

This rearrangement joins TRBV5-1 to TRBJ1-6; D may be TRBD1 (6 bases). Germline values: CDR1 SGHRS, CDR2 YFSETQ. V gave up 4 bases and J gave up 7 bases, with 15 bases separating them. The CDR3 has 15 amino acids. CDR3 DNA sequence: TGCGCCAGCAGCCCAACAGGGACGGACAATTCACCCCTCCACTTT. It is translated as CASSPTGTDNSPLHF.

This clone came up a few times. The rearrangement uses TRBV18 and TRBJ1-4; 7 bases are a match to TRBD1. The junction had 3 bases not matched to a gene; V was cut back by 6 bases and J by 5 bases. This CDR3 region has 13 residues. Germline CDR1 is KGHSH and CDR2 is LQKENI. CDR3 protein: CASSGTANEKLFF. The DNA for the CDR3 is TGTGCCAGCTCCGGGACAGCAAATGAAAAACTGTTTTTT. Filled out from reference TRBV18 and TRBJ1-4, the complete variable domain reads NAGVMQNPRHLVRRRGQEARLRCSPMKGHSHVYWYRQLPEEGLKFMVYLQKENIIDESGMPKERFSAEFPKEGPSILRIQQVVRGDSAAYFCASSGTANEKLFFGSGTQLSVL.

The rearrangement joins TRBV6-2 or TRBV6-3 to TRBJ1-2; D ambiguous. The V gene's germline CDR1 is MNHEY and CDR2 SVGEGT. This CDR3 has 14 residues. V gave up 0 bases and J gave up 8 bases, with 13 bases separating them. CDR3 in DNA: TGTGCCAGCAGTTACTCGGGCATTGCTCCCGGCTACACCTTC. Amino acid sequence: CASSYSGIAPGYTF.

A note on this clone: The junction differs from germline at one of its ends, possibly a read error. For the CDR3, the DNA is TGTGCTAGTGGCTTGGACAGAGAGGGCACCTACGAGCAGTACTTC. Protein sequence: CASGLDREGTYEQYF. The genes are TRBV12-5 and TRBJ2-7; D perhaps matches TRBD1 (6 bases). The CDR3 has 15 amino acids. From germline, CDR1 is LGHNT and CDR2 FRNRAP. The full variable domain, completed using reference TRBV12-5 and TRBJ2-7, is DARVTQTPRHKVTEMGQEVTMRCQPILGHNTVFWYRQTMMQGLELLAYFRNRAPLDDSGMPKDRFSAEMPDATLATLKIQPSEPRDSAVYFCASGLDREGTYEQYFGPGTRLTVT.

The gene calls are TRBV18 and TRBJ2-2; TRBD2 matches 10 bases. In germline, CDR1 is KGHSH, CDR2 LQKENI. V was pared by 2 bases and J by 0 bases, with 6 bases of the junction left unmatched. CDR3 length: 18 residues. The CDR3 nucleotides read TGTGCCAGCTCACCATACCTAGCGGGGGCCACGAACACCGGGGAGCTGTTTTTT. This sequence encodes CASSPYLAGATNTGELFF.

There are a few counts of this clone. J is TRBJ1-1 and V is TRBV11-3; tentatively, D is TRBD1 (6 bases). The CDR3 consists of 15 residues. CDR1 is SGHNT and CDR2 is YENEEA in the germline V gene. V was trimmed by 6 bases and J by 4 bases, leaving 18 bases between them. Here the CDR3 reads CASSFGGAGSTEAFF. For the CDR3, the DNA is TGTGCCAGCAGTTTCGGGGGGGCAGGGTCCACTGAAGCTTTCTTT. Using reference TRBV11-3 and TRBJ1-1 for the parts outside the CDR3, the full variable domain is EAGVVQSPRYKIIEKKQPVAFWCNPISGHNTLYWYLQNLGQGPELLIRYENEEAVDDSQLPKDRFSAERLKGVDSTLKIQPAELGDSAVYLCASSFGGAGSTEAFFGQGTRLTVV.

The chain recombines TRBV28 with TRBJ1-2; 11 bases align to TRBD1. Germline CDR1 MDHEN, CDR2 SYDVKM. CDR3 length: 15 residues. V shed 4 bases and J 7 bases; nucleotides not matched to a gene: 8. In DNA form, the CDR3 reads TGTGCCAGCAGTTCATCCCGGACAGGGGGCGGTGGCTACACCTTC. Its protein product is CASSSSRTGGGGYTF.

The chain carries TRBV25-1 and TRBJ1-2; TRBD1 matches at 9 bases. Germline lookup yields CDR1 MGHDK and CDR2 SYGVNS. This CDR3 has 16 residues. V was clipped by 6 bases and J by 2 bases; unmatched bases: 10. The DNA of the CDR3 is TGTGCCAGCAGCGGACAGGGGTCGAACGTAAACTATGGCTACACCTTC. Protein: CASSGQGSNVNYGYTF.

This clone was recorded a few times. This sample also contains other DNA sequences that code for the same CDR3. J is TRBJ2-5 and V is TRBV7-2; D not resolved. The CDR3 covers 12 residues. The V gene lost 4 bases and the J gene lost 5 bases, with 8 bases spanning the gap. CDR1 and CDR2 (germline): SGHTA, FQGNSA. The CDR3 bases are TGTGCCAGCAGCTCCTCCAGGGAGACCCAGTACTTC. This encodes CASSSSRETQYF.

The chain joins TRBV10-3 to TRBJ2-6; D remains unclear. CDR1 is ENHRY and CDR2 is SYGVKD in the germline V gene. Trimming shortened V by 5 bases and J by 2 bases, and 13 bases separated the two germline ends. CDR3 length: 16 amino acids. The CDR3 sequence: CAISSVEGTGANVLTF. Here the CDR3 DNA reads TGTGCCATCAGTAGCGTTGAAGGAACTGGGGCCAACGTCCTGACTTTC.

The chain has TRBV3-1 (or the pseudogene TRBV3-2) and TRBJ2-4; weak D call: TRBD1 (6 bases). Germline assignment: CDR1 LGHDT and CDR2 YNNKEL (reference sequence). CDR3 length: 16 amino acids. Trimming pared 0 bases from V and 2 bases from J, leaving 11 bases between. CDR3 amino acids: CASSQEGGPTKNIQYF. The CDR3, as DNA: TGTGCCAGCAGCCAAGAAGGGGGTCCGACCAAAAACATTCAGTACTTC.

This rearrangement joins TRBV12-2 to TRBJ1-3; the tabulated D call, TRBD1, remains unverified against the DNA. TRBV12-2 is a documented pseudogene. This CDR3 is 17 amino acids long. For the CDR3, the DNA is TGTGCAAGTCGCTTAGAAGTCAGCAGGGAAAAAAGAAACACCATATATTTT. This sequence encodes CASRLEVSREKRNTIYF.

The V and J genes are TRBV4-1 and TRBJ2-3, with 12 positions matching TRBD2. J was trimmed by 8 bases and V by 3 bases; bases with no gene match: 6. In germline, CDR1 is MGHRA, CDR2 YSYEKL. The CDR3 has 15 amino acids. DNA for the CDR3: TGCGCCAGCAGCCAGACTAGCGGGGGCTGGGGTACGCAGTATTTT. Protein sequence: CASSQTSGGWGTQYF.

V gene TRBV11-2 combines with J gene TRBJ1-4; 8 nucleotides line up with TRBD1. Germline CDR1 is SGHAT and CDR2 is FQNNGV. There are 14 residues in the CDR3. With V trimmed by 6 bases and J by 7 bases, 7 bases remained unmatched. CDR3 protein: CASSADRGGEKLFF. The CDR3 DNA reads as TGTGCCAGCAGTGCAGACAGGGGAGGTGAAAAACTGTTTTTT.

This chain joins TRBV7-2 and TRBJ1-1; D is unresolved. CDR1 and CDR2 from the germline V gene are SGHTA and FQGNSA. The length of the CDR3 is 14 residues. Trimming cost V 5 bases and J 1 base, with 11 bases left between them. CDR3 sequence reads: CASSLPTGNTEAFF. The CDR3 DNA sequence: TGTGCCAGCAGCCTACCCACTGGGAACACTGAAGCTTTCTTT. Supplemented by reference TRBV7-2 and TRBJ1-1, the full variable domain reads GAGVSQSPSNKVTEKGKDVELRCDPISGHTALYWYRQSLGQGLEFLIYFQGNSAPDKSGLPSDRFSAERTGGSVSTLTIQRTQQEDSAVYLCASSLPTGNTEAFFGQGTRLTVV.

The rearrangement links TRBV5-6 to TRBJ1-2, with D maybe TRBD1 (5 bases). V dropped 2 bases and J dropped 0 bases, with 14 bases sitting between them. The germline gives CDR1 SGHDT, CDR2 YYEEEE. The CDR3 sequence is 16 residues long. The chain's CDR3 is CASSFSPGVANYGYTF. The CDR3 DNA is TGTGCCAGCAGCTTCTCTCCGGGGGTAGCTAACTATGGCTACACCTTC.

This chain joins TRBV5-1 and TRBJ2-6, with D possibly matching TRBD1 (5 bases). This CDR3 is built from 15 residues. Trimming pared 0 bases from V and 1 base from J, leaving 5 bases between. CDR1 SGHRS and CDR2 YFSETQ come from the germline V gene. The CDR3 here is CASSLEGSGANVLTF. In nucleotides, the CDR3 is TGCGCCAGCAGCTTGGAGGGGTCTGGGGCCAACGTCCTGACTTTC.

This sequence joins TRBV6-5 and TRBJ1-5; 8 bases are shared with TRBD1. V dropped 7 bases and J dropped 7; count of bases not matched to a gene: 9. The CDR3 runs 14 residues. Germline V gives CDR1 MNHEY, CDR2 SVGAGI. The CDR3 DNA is TGTGCCAGCACCACAATACAGGGGGGCCAGCCCCAGCATTTT. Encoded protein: CASTTIQGGQPQHF.

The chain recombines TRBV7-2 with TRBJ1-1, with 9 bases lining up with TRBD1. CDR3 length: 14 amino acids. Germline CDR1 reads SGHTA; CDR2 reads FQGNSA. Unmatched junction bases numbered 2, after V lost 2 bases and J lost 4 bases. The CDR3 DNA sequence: TGTGCCAGCAGCTTAAGACAGGGGGGCACTGAAGCTTTCTTT. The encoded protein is CASSLRQGGTEAFF.

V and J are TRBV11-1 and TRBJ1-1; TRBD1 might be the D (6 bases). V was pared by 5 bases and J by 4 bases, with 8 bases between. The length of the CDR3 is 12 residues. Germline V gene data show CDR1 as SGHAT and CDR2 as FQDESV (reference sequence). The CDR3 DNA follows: TGTGCCAGCAGCAAACAGGGCACTGAAGCTTTCTTT. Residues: CASSKQGTEAFF.

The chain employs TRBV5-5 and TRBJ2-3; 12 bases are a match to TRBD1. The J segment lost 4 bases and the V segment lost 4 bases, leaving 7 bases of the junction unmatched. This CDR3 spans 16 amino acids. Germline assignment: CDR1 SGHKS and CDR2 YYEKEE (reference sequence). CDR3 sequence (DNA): TGTGCCAGCAGCGGGGACAGGGGGCTGGGGCCAGATACGCAGTATTTT. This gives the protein CASSGDRGLGPDTQYF.

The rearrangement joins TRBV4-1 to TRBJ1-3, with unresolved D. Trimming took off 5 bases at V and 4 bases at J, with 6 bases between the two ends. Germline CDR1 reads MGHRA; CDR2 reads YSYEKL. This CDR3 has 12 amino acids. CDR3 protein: CASSSLGNTIYF. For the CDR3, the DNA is TGCGCCAGCAGCTCCCTAGGAAACACCATATATTTT.

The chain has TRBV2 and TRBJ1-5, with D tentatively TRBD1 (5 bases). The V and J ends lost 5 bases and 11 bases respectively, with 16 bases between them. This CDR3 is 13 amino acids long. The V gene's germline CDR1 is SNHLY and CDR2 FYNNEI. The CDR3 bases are TGTGCCAGCAGTCAGGACAACCTACGGGCCCAGCATTTT. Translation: CASSQDNLRAQHF. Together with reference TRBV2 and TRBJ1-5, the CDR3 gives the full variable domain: EPEVTQTPSHQVTQMGQEVILRCVPISNHLYFYWYRQILGQKVEFLVSFYNNEISEKSEIFDDQFSVERPDGSNFTLKIRSTKLEDSAMYFCASSQDNLRAQHFGDGTRLSIL.

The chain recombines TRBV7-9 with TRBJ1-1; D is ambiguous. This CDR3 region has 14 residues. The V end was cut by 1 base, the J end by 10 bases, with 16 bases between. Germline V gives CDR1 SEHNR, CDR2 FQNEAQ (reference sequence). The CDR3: CASSLEARPARAFF. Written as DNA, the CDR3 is TGTGCCAGCAGCTTAGAAGCTCGCCCTGCGAGAGCTTTCTTT.

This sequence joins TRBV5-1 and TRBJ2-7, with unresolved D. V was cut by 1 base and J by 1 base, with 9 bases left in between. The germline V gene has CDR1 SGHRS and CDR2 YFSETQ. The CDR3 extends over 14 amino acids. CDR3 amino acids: CASSLSYSSYEQYF. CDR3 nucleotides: TGCGCCAGCAGCTTGTCGTACAGTTCCTACGAGCAGTACTTC.

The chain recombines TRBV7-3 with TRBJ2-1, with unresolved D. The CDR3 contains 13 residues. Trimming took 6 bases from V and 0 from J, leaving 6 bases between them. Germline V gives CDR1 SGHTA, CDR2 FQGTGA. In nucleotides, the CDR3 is TGTGCCAGCAGTCTTTCCTCCTACAATGAGCAGTTCTTC. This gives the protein CASSLSSYNEQFF.